This T cell receptor (beta chain) is drawn from a study of blood T cell repertoires in COVID-19. Per the study methods: Reference gene primer amplification gave nucleated cell count estimates. The data were produced by immunoSEQ multiplex PCR, yet TCRdb's version contains in-frame clones alone and is incomplete. V and J calls and clone size are copied from that table; D and trimming were computed from the DNA. This table holds roughly 110,000 clones, more than 85% found once. Only one count was recorded for this clone. This CDR3 is built from 16 residues. CDR1 MNHEY and CDR2 SMNVEV come from the germline V gene (reference sequence). The trim removed 5 bases at V and 1 base at J, leaving 10 bases unmatched.

Material for sequencing was peripheral blood. This receptor was taken from a human donor with acute or convalescent COVID-19. The donor label of this sample is uncertain. The rearrangement uses TRBV27 and TRBJ2-7; 8 nucleotides align to TRBD1. As DNA, the CDR3 is TGTGCCAGCAGTCCCCAACAGGGGGTTGTATCCTACGAGCAGTACTTC. Its translation is CASSPQQGVVSYEQYF.